This entry features one T cell receptor (beta chain) sequence. The repertoire was sequenced with immunoSEQ multiplex PCR; TCRdb's copy has only in-frame clones and lacks some. This table has 90,000 to 140,000 clones, around 81% appearing once. CDR1 and CDR2 (germline): SGHRS, YFSETQ. The CDR3 spans 14 residues. V gave up 1 base and J gave up 2 bases, with 7 bases separating them. The data were taken from a study of blood T cell repertoires in COVID-19. This TCR came from an older man with acute or convalescent COVID-19. V gene TRBV5-1 combines with J gene TRBJ1-5, with D tentatively TRBD1 (5 bases). Input material: peripheral blood. DNA for the CDR3: TGCGCCAGCAGCTTGCAGGGTGGCAATCAGCCCCAGCATTTT. Translating it yields CASSLQGGNQPQHF.